This T cell receptor (beta chain) appears in the sequencing data of a study of blood T cell repertoires in COVID-19. The CDR3 extends over 15 amino acids. From germline, CDR1 is MDHEN and CDR2 SYDVKM. V was trimmed by 1 base and J by 5 bases, leaving 12 bases between them. Only in-frame clones appear in the TCRdb table, and some are missing; sequencing was by immunoSEQ multiplex PCR. The sample consists of tens of thousands of clones, approximately 88% of them appearing once. The source is a man aged 45-60 years with active COVID-19. What was sequenced was peripheral blood. This chain connects TRBV28 to TRBJ2-4; D might be TRBD1 (5 bases). In DNA form, the CDR3 reads TGTGCCAGCAGTTTATTAGGTGGGGCCCAAAACATTCAGTACTTC. Translating gives CASSLLGGAQNIQYF.